One T cell receptor beta chain is described in this entry. Its cognate antigen is unknown. Other DNA variants within this sample encode the same CDR3. The data belong to a study of beta chain features in type 1 diabetes. The study, taken as a whole, reports: All four CD4+ subsets from Type 1 diabetes patients carried moderately but significantly shorter TCRB CDR3s.

Trimming pared 4 bases from V and 3 bases from J, leaving 4 bases between. The CDR3 has 11 residues. From germline, CDR1 is SGHNT and CDR2 YENEEA. Expressed TCRB transcripts were sequenced because the entire RNA isolate underwent reverse transcription. Sequencing used immunoSEQ multiplex PCR; TCRdb keeps in-frame clones, though not all of them. The sample gives hundreds of thousands of clones, under 15% of which show up once; about 0.02% is in the top ten. Material: naive CD4+ T cells from blood. The receptor comes from a man aged 18 to 30 with type 1 diabetes. The J gene is TRBJ2-7, the V gene TRBV11-3; D gene ambiguous. CDR3 residues: CASSSSYEQYF. The CDR3 DNA sequence: TGTGCCAGCAGCTCCAGCTACGAGCAGTACTTC.